The source of this T cell receptor beta chain is a study of cytomegalovirus exposure and HLA in healthy donors. The overall study: Unique TCRs from HLA-typed donors, some 85 million of them, were held in an early data release.

PCR amplification relied on 60 Vbeta primers (plus 13 Jbeta primers). Profiled with immunoSEQ multiplex PCR; TCRdb holds only in-frame clones, not every one. The table has approximately 93,000 clones, just under 80% seen once; the top ten hold approximately 3.6%. Among the donors, all were healthy bone marrow donors. This clone was counted only a few times. What it binds is unknown. Whole-study results and caveats: The authors judged a highly shared variant cluster likely a sequencing artifact. CMV antigen specificity of three CMV-associated chains was confirmed in vitro.

This CDR3 is built from 16 residues. The V segment lost 5 bases and the J segment 0 bases; nucleotides outside the gene matches: 9. Germline CDR1 reads SGHAT; CDR2 reads FQDESV (reference sequence). This chain connects TRBV11-1 to TRBJ1-1; TRBD1 agrees at 7 bases. Specimen: PBMCs. The TCR sequence derives from a woman in her thirties or forties in good health and CMV-seronegative. CDR3 nucleotide sequence: TGTGCCAGCAGCAGTGGACAGGTGAGGTTGAACACTGAAGCTTTCTTT. It translates to CASSSGQVRLNTEAFF.